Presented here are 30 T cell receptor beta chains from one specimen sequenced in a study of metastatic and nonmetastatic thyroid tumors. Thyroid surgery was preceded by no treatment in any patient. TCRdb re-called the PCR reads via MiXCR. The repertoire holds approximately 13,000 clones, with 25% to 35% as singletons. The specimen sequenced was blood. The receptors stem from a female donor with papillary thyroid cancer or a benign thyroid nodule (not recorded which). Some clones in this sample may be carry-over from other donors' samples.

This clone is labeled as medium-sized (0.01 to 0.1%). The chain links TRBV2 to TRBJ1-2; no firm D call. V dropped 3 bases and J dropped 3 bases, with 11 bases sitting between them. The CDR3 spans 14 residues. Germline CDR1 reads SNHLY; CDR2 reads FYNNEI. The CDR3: CASSESYSDYGYTF. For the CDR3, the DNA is TGTGCCAGCAGTGAGTCGTATTCGGACTATGGCTACACCTTC.

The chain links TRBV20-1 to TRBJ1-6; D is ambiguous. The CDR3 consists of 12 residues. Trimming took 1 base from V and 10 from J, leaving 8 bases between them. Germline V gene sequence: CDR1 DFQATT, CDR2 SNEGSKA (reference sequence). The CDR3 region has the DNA TGCAGTGCTAGAGCCCCAGGATCACCCCTCCACTTT. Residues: CSARAPGSPLHF.

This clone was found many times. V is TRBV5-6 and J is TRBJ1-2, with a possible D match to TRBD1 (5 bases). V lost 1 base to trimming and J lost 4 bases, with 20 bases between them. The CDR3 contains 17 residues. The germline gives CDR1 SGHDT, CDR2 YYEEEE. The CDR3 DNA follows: TGTGCCAGCAGCTTGTATGGTAGGGACGTGAGGACCTATGGCTACACCTTC. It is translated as CASSLYGRDVRTYGYTF.

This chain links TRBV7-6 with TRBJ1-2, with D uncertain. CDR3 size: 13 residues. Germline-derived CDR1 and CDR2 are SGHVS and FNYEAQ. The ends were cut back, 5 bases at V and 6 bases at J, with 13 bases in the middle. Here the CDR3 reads CASSNDIGNGYTF. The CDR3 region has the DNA TGTGCCAGCAGCAATGACATAGGGAATGGCTACACCTTC. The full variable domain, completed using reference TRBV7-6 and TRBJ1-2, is GAGVSQSPRYKVTKRGQDVALRCDPISGHVSLYWYRQALGQGPEFLTYFNYEAQQDKSGLPNDRFSAERPEGSISTLTIQRTEQRDSAMYRCASSNDIGNGYTFGSGTRLTVV.

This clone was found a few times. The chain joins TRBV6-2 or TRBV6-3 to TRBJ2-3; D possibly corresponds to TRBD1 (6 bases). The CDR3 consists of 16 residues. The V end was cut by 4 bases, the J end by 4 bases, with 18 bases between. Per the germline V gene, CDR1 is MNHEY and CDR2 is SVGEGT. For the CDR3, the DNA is TGTGCCAGCAGTTTGAAGGGGGACGAAGGGGCAGATACGCAGTATTTT. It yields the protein CASSLKGDEGADTQYF.

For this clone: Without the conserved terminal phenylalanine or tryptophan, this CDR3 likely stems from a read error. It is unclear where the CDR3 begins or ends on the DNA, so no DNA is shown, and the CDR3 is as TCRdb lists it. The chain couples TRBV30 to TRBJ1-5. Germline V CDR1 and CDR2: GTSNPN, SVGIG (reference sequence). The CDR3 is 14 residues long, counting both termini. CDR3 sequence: CAWSAGLNNKPKHL.

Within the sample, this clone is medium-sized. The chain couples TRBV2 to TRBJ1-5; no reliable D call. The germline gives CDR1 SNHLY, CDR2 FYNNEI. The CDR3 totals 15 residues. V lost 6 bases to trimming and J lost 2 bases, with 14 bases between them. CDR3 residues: CASREEGLGNQPQHF. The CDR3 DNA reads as TGTGCCAGCAGAGAGGAAGGGCTTGGCAATCAGCCCCAGCATTTT.

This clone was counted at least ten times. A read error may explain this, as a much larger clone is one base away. The CDR3 nucleotides read TGTGCCAGCAATGGTACTAGCGGGGGCACAGATACGCAGTATTTT. This encodes CASNGTSGGTDTQYF. The rearrangement links TRBV2 to TRBJ2-3; 10 bases match TRBD2. The CDR3 totals 15 residues. Germline values: CDR1 SNHLY, CDR2 FYNNEI. The J segment lost 1 base and the V segment lost 7 bases, leaving 5 bases of the junction unmatched.

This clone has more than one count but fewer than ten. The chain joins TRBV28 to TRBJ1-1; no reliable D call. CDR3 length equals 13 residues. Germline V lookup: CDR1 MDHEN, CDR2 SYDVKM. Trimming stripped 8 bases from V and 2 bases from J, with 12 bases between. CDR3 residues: CASRFLANTEAFF. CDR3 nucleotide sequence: TGTGCCAGCCGCTTTTTGGCCAACACTGAAGCTTTCTTT.

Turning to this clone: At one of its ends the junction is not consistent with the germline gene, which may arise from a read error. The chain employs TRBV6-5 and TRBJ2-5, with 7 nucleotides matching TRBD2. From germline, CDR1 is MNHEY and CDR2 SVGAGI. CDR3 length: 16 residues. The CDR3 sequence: CASIYSGGSVGETQYF. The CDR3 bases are TGTGCCAGCATTTACTCGGGGGGATCTGTAGGGGAGACCCAGTACTTC.

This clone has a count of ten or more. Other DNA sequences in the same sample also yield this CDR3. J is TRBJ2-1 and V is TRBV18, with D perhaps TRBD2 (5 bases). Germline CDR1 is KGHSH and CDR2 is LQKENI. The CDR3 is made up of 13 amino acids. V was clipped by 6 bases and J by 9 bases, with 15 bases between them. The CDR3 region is CASSPLLDSEQFF. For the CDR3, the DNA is TGTGCCAGCTCGCCATTACTAGATAGTGAGCAGTTCTTC. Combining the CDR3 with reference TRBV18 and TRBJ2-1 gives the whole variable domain NAGVMQNPRHLVRRRGQEARLRCSPMKGHSHVYWYRQLPEEGLKFMVYLQKENIIDESGMPKERFSAEFPKEGPSILRIQQVVRGDSAAYFCASSPLLDSEQFFGPGTRLTVL.

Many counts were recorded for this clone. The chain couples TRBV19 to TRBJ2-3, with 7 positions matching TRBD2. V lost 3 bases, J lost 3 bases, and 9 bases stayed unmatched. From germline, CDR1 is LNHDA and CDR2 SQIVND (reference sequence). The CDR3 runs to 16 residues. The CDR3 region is CASSMQGLRGTDTQYF. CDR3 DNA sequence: TGTGCCAGTAGTATGCAGGGACTACGAGGGACAGATACGCAGTATTTT.

CDR3 coding DNA: TGTGCCAGCCTGTTAAGGGGGGGATACGAGCAGTACTTC. It encodes CASLLRGGYEQYF. The chain employs TRBV12-3 or TRBV12-4 and TRBJ2-7, with a possible D match to TRBD2 (7 bases). V was pared by 8 bases and J by 4 bases, with 15 bases between. This CDR3 has 13 amino acids.

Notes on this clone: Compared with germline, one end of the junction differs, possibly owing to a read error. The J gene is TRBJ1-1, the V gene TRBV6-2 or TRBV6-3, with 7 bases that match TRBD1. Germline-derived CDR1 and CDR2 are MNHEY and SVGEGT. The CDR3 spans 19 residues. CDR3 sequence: CASRPIEYVEETGFTVAFF. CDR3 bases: TGTGCCAGCAGACCGATTGAGTATGTTGAAGAGACAGGGTTCACTGTAGCTTTCTTT.

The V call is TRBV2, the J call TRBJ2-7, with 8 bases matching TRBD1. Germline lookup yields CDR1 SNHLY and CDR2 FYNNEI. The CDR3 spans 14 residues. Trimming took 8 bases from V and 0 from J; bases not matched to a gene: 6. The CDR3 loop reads CASQTGVTSYEQYF. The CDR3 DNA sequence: TGTGCCAGCCAGACAGGGGTGACCTCCTACGAGCAGTACTTC.

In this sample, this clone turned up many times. The DNA for the CDR3 is TGTGCCAGCAGCCAAGCTCGCACAGATACGCAGTATTTT. This sequence encodes CASSQARTDTQYF. The V gene is TRBV3-1, the J gene TRBJ2-3, with unresolved D. The CDR3 covers 13 residues. V was cut by 1 base and J by 1 base, with 3 bases left in between. Germline CDR1 LGHDT, CDR2 YNNKEL (reference sequence).

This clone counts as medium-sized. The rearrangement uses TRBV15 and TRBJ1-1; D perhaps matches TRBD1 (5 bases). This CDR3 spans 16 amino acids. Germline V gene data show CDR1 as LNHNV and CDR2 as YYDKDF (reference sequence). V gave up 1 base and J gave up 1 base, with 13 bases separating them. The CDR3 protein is CATSRVVGRRNTEAFF. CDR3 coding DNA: TGTGCCACCAGCAGAGTGGTGGGACGGAGGAACACTGAAGCTTTCTTT.

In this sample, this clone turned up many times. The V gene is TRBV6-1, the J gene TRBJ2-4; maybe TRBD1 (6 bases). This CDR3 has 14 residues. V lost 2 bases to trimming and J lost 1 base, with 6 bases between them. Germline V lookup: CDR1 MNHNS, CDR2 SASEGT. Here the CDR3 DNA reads TGTGCCAGCAGTGAAAGGGGGGCCAAAAACATTCAGTACTTC. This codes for CASSERGAKNIQYF.

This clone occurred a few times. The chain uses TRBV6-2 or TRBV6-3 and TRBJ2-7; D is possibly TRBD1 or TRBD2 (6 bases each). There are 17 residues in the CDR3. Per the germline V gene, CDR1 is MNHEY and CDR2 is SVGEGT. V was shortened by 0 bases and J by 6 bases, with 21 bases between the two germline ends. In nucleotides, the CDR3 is TGTGCCAGCAGTTACTCGATGGGTACAGGGACTCTCAGCGAGCAGTACTTC. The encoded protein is CASSYSMGTGTLSEQYF.

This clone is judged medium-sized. CDR3 DNA: TGCAGTGCTAGAGATGGATACAGGGATTCTGGAAACACCATATATTTT. It is translated as CSARDGYRDSGNTIYF. The chain is built from TRBV20-1 and TRBJ1-3, with TRBD1 as a possible D gene (6 bases). Germline assignment: CDR1 DFQATT and CDR2 SNEGSKA (reference sequence). Trimming shortened V by 0 bases and J by 1 base, and 13 bases separated the two germline ends. CDR3 length: 16 residues.

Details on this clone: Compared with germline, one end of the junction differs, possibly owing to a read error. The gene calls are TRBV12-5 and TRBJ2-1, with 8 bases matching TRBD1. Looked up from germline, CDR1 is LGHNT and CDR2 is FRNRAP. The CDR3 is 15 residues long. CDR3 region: CDSGSADRGRGEQFF. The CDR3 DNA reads TGTGATAGTGGCTCGGCAGACAGGGGCCGGGGTGAGCAGTTCTTC.

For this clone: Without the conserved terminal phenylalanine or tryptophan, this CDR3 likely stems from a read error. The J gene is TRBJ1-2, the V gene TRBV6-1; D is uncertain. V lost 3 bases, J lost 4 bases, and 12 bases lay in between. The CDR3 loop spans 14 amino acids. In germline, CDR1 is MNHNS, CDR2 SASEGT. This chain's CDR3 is CASSDPYAVYGYTL. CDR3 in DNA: TGTGCCAGCAGTGATCCATACGCCGTCTATGGCTACACCTTA.

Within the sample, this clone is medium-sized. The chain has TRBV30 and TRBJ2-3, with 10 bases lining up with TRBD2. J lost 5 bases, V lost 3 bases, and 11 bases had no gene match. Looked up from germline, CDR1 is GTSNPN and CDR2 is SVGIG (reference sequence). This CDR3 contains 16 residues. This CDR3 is CAWSLGLAGAGDTQYF. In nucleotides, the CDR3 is TGTGCCTGGAGCTTAGGTCTAGCGGGAGCCGGAGATACGCAGTATTTT.

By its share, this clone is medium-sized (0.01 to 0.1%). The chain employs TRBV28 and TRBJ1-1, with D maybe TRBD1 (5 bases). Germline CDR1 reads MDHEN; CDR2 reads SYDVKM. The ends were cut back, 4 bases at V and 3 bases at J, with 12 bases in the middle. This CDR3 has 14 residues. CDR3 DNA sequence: TGTGCCAGCAGTTCCGGCTCAGGGTACACTGAAGCTTTCTTT. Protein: CASSSGSGYTEAFF.

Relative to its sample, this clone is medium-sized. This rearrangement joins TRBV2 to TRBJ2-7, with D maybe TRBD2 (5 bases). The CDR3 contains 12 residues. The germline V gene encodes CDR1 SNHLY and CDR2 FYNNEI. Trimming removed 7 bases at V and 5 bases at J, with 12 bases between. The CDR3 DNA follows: TGTGCCAGCACTAGAGGGTGGAACGAGCAGTACTTC. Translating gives CASTRGWNEQYF.

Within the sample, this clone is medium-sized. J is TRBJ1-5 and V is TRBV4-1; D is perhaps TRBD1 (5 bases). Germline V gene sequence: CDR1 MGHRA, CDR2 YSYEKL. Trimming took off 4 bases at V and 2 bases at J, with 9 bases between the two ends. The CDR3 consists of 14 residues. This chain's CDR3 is CASSPREGNQPQHF. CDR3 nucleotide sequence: TGCGCCAGCAGCCCCAGGGAGGGCAATCAGCCCCAGCATTTT.

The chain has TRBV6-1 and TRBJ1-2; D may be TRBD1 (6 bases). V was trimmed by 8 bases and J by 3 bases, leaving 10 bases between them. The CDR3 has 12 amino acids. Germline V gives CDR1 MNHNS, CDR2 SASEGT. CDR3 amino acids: CASGGPHYGYTF. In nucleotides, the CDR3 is TGTGCCAGCGGGGGGCCCCACTATGGCTACACCTTC.

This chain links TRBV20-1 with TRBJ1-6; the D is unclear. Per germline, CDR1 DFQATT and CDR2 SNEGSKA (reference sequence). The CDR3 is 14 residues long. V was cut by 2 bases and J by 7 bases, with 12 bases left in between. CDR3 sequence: CSARPQRGNSPLHF. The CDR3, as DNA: TGCAGTGCTAGACCTCAGAGAGGAAATTCACCCCTCCACTTT.

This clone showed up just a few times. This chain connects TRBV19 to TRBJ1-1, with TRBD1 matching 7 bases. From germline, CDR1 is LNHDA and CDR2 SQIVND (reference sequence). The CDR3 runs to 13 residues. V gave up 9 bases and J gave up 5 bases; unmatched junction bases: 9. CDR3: CASRLEGATEAFF. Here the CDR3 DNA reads TGTGCCAGCCGTCTCGAGGGGGCAACTGAAGCTTTCTTT. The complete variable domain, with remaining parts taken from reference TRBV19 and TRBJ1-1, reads DGGITQSPKYLFRKEGQNVTLSCEQNLNHDAMYWYRQDPGQGLRLIYYSQIVNDFQKGDIAEGYSVSREKKESFPLTVTSAQKNPTAFYLCASRLEGATEAFFGQGTRLTVV.

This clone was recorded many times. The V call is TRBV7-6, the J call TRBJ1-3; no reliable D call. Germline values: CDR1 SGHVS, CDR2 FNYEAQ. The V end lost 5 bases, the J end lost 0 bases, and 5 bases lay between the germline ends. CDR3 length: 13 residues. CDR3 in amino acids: CASSLLSGNTIYF. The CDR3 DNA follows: TGTGCCAGCAGCCTTCTCTCTGGAAACACCATATATTTT.